The clone carrying this TCR beta chain was found many times. The target antigen is unknown. TCRdb reprocessed the 5' RACE reads with MiXCR, giving one entry per CDR3 protein. The table shows over 110,000 distinct CDR3 sequences, with 7.7% occurring only once. This record belongs to a study of T cells after yellow fever vaccination. General study findings and limits: Contamination by abundant bulk-population clonotypes could be present in FACS-sorted repertoires. Peak timing came faster in the weaker secondary response, day 5 versus 15. Most primary-vaccination clones recurred post-booster (roughly 97% CD4, around 88% CD8).

This CDR3 region has 15 residues. Germline V gives CDR1 MNHEY, CDR2 SMNVEV (reference sequence). The germline V and J ends were trimmed by 4 bases and 0 bases, with 13 bases remaining between them. This TCR came from a man aged 25-45 years who received the YFV17D yellow fever vaccine. The sequences come from CD4+ T cells sorted from PBMCs, collected 5 days after the yellow fever booster vaccination. The chain has TRBV27 and TRBJ2-7; the D gene is possibly TRBD1 (6 bases). This CDR3 reads CASSSDSFYSYEQYF. The CDR3, as DNA: TGTGCCAGCAGTTCGGACAGCTTTTACTCCTACGAGCAGTACTTC.